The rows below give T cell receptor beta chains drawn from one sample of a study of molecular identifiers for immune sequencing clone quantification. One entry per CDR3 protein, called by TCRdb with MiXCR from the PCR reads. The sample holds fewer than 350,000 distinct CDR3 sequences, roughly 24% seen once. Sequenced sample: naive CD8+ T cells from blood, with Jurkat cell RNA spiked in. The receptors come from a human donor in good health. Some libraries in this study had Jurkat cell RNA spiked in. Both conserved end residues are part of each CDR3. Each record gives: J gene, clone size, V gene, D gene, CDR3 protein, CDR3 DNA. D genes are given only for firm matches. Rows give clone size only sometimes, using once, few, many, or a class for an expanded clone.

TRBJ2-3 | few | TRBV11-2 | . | CASSLVPFTDTQYF | TGTGCCAGCAGCTTAGTTCCTTTCACAGATACGCAGTATTTT
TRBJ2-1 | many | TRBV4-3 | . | CASSQGSSGSTYNEQFF | TGCGCCAGCAGCCAAGGAAGTAGTGGTAGTACCTACAATGAGCAGTTCTTC
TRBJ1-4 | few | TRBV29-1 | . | CSVDGGQEKLFF | TGCAGCGTTGACGGGGGGCAGGAAAAACTGTTTTTT
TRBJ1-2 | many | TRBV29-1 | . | CSVEDRTEYGYTF | TGCAGCGTTGAAGATCGTACGGAGTATGGCTACACCTTC
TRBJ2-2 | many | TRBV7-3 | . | CASSLGPGVSTGELFF | TGTGCCAGCAGCTTAGGGCCGGGGGTGAGCACCGGGGAGCTGTTTTTT
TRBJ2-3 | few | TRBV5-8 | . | CASSYEFSNTDTQYF | TGTGCCAGCAGCTACGAATTTTCGAACACAGATACGCAGTATTTT
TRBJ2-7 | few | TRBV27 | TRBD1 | CASSPGQGFEQYF | TGTGCCAGCAGCCCGGGACAGGGGTTCGAGCAGTACTTC
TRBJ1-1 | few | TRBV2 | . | CASGMNTNTEAFF | TGTGCCAGCGGGATGAACACGAACACTGAAGCTTTCTTT
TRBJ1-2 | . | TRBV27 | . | CASSFGGQGNYGYTF | TGTGCCAGCAGTTTCGGGGGGCAGGGAAACTATGGCTACACCTTC
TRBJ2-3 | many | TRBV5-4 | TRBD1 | CASSWNLGQGITDTQYF | TGTGCCAGCAGCTGGAACCTGGGACAGGGGATAACAGATACGCAGTATTTT
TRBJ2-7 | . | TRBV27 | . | CASSQSGGSEQYF | TGTGCCAGCAGTCAATCCGGGGGTTCCGAGCAGTACTTC
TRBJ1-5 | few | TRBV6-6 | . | CASSPLERNQPQHF | TGTGCCAGCAGCCCCCTGGAACGCAATCAGCCCCAGCATTTT
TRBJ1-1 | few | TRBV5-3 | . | CASRDRGGEAFF | TGTGCCAGCAGGGATAGGGGGGGTGAAGCTTTCTTT
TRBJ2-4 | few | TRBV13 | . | CASSEPRQRQYF | TGTGCCAGCAGCGAACCAAGACAGCGACAGTACTTC
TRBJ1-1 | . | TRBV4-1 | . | CASSRSQGGTEAFF | TGCGCCAGCAGCCGTTCACAGGGAGGCACTGAAGCTTTCTTT
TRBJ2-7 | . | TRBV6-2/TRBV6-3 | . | CASWGAYPYEQYF | TGTGCCAGCTGGGGCGCTTACCCCTACGAGCAGTACTTC
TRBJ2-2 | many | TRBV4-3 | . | CASSQDVSATGELFF | TGCGCCAGCAGCCAAGACGTGTCAGCTACCGGGGAGCTGTTTTTT
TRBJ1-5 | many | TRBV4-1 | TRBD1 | CASSHDGTGANQPQHF | TGCGCCAGCAGCCACGACGGGACAGGGGCCAATCAGCCCCAGCATTTT